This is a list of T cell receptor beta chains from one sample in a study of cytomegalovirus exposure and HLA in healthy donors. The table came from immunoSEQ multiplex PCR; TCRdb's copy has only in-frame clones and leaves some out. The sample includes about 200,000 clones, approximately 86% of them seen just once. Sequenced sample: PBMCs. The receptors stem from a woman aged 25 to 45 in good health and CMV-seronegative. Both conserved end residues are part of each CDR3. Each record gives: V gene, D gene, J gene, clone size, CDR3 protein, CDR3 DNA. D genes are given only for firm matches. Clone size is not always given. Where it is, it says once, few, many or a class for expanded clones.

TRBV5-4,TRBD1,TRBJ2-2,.,CASSTRDRGNTGELFF,TGTGCCAGCAGCACAAGGGACAGGGGGAACACCGGGGAGCTGTTTTTT
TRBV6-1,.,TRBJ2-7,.,CASSEAGDSYEQYF,TGTGCCAGCAGTGAAGCGGGAGACTCCTACGAGCAGTACTTC
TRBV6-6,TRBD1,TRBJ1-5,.,CASSHPGQHQPQHF,TGTGCCAGCAGCCATCCGGGACAGCATCAGCCCCAGCATTTT
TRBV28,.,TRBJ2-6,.,CASSLGRYVLTF,TGTGCCAGCAGTTTGGGGCGCTACGTCCTGACTTTC
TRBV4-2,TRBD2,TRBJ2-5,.,CASSQVSQTGGETQYF,TGTGCCAGCAGCCAGGTTTCGCAAACGGGGGGAGAGACCCAGTACTTC
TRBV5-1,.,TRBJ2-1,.,CASSDLPGVAEQFF,TGCGCCAGCAGCGACCTGCCGGGGGTGGCTGAGCAGTTCTTC
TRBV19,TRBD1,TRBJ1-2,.,CASRQGAVGYTF,TGTGCCAGTAGACAGGGGGCAGTTGGCTACACCTTC
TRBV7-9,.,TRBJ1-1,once,CASSLSNTEAFF,TGTGCCAGCAGCTTATCTAACACTGAAGCTTTCTTT
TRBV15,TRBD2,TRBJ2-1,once,CATSRDLAGYNEQFF,TGTGCCACCAGCAGAGACCTAGCGGGGTACAATGAGCAGTTCTTC
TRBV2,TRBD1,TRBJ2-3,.,CASSEQGTGALDTQYF,TGTGCCAGCAGTGAACAAGGGACAGGGGCTTTAGATACGCAGTATTTT
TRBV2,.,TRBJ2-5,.,CASSADTYQETQYF,TGTGCCAGCAGTGCGGACACCTACCAAGAGACCCAGTACTTC
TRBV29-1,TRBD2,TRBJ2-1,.,CSVGGGNNEQFF,TGCAGCGTTGGCGGGGGGAACAATGAGCAGTTCTTC
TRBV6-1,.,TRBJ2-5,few,CASSWTLGETQYF,TGTGCCAGCAGTTGGACATTAGGGGAGACCCAGTACTTC
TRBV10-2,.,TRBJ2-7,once,CASKPGLALSYEQYF,TGCGCCAGCAAACCGGGACTCGCTCTCTCCTACGAGCAGTACTTC
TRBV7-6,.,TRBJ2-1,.,CASSLFVGTDSYNEQFF,TGTGCCAGCAGCTTATTCGTGGGGACTGACTCCTACAATGAGCAGTTCTTC
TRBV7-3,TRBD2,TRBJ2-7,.,CASSFEPGLAYEQYF,TGTGCCAGCAGCTTCGAACCGGGACTAGCTTACGAGCAGTACTTC
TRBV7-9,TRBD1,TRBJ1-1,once,CAGSQGEDTEAFF,TGTGCCGGCTCACAGGGGGAGGACACTGAAGCTTTCTTT
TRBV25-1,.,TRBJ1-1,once,CASTRKTPNTEAFF,TGTGCCAGCACAAGGAAGACACCGAACACTGAAGCTTTCTTT
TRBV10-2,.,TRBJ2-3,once,CASSGGITDTQYF,TGCGCCAGCAGTGGGGGCATCACAGATACGCAGTATTTT
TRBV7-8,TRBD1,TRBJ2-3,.,CASSYYGQEDTQYF,TGTGCCAGCAGCTACTACGGACAGGAGGATACGCAGTATTTT
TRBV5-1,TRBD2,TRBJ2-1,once,CASSLEEAGGLYEQFF,TGCGCCAGCAGCTTGGAGGAAGCGGGGGGGCTCTATGAGCAGTTCTTC
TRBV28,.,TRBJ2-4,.,CASSLPPLAKNIQYF,TGTGCCAGCAGTTTACCCCCCCTAGCCAAAAACATTCAGTACTTC
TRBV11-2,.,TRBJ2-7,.,CASSGGFSYEQYF,TGTGCCAGCTCTGGGGGCTTCTCCTACGAGCAGTACTTC
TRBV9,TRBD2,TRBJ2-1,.,CASSVSGIAGDEQFF,TGTGCCAGCAGCGTATCGGGGATAGCGGGAGACGAGCAGTTCTTC
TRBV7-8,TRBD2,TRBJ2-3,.,CASSLGGSGVYTQYF,TGTGCCAGCAGCTTAGGGGGTAGCGGGGTTTATACGCAGTATTTT
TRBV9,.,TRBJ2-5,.,CASSPMRRREETQYF,TGTGCCAGCAGCCCAATGCGGCGGAGAGAAGAGACCCAGTACTTC
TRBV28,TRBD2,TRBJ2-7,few,CASSWGGVRLHEQYF,TGTGCCAGCAGTTGGGGGGGGGTTCGTCTCCACGAGCAGTACTTC
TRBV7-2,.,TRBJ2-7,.,CASSYLSRRAYEQYF,TGTGCCAGCAGCTACCTCTCTCGCCGCGCCTACGAGCAGTACTTC
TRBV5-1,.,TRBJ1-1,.,CASSWDKNTEAFF,TGCGCCAGCAGCTGGGACAAGAACACTGAAGCTTTCTTT
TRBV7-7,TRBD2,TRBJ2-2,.,CASSGSGGGPGELFF,TGTGCTAGCAGTGGTAGCGGGGGAGGTCCCGGGGAGCTGTTTTTT
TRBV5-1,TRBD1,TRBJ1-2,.,CASSFGHRGSYGYTF,TGCGCCAGCAGCTTTGGCCACAGGGGATCCTATGGCTACACCTTC
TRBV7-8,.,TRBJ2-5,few,CASSTGFRETQYF,TGTGCCAGCAGCACAGGGTTTCGGGAGACCCAGTACTTC